Reported below is one T cell receptor beta chain. This clone's antigen is unknown. No base quality information exists; no much larger clone differs at one position. The record originates from a study of T cell changes during pregnancy in multiple sclerosis (dated by TCRdb to between 2019 and 2020). Broadly, across the study: In women with multiple sclerosis, the researchers looked at how the T cell repertoire shifted as pregnancy progressed.

Preparation of the library involved the immunoSEQ multiplex PCR assay. This is the immuneACCESS table as TCRdb keeps it, with only in-frame sequences that have V and J called. A part of the clones is gone; compared with another copy, unresolved V genes explain less than half, and the rest is unexplained. This sample holds tens of thousands of clones; 94% were observed only once. Less than 0.65% of the sample comes from the top ten. Per the germline V gene, MGHDK is the CDR1 and SYGVNS is the CDR2. Inclusive of the bounding cysteine and phenylalanine, the CDR3 is 14 residues long. Here the CDR3 DNA is all that survives: 42 bases in frame from base 1. At the junction V is shortened by 4 bases and J by 7 bases; bases outside the gene matches: 3.

The sequence links TRBV25-1 to TRBJ1-4; 10 bases in the middle match TRBD1. The sequencing used CD4+ T cells from peripheral blood mononuclear cells, collected in the second trimester of pregnancy. The TCR originated in a female donor with multiple sclerosis, enrolled in a pregnancy study. The DNA sequence is as follows: TGTGCCAGCAGTGCCGACAGGGGGCGTGAAAAACTGTTTTTT. It translates to CASSADRGREKLFF.